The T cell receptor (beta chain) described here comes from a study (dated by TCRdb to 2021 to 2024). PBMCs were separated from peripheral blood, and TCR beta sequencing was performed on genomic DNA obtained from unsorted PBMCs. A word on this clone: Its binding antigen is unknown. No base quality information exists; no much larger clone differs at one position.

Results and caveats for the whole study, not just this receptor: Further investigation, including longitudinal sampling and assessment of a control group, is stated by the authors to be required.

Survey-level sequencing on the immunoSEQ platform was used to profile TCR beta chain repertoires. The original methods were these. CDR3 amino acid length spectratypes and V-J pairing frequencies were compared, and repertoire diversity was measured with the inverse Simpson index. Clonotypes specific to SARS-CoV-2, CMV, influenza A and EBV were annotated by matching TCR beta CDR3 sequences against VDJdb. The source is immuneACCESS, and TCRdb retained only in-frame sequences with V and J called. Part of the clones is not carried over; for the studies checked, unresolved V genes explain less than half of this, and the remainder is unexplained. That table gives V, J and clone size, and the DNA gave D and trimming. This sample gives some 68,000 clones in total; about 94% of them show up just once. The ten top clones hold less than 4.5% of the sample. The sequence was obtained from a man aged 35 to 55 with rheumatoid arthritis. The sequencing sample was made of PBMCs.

The nucleotide sequence reads as follows: TGTGCCAGCAGCCCTCGGACAGTTCGCTCTGGGGCCAACGTCCTGACTTTC. Translated, it reads CASSPRTVRSGANVLTF. The V and J segments used are TRBV7-3 and TRBJ2-6, with a weak D call of TRBD1 (6 bases match). The junction shows trimming of 5 bases on V and 0 bases on J, plus 14 bases between the germline ends. The germline V gene encodes CDR1 SGHTA and CDR2 FQGTGA. Counted from cysteine to phenylalanine, this CDR3 has 17 amino acids. The sequence is cut down to CDR3 DNA, 51 bases in frame from base 1.